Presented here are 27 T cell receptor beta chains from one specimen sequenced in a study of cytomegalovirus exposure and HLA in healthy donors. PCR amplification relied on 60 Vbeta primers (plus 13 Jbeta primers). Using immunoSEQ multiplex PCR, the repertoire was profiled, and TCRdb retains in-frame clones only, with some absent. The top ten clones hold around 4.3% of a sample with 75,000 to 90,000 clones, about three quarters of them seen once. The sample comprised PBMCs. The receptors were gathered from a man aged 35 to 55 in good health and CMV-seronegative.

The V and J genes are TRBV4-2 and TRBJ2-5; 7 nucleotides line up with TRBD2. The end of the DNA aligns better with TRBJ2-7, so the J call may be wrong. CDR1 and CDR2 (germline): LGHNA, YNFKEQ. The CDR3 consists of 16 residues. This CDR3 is CASSQVRSGGSYEQYF. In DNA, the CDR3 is TGTGCCAGCAGCCAAGTTCGGTCGGGAGGCTCCTACGAGCAGTACTTC.

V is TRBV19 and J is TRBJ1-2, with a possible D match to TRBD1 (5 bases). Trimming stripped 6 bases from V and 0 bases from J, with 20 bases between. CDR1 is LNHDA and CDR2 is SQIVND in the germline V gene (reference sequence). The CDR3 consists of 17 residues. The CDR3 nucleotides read TGTGCCAGTAGCCCGCGGGGGGAAATGGTAGCTAACTATGGCTACACCTTC. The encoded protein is CASSPRGEMVANYGYTF.

The CDR3 sequence: CASSLSSGQGETQYF. DNA of the CDR3: TGCGCCAGCAGCTTGAGCTCGGGACAGGGTGAGACCCAGTACTTC. The chain is built from TRBV5-1 and TRBJ2-5; 9 bases align to TRBD1. This CDR3 is built from 15 residues. CDR1 is SGHRS, CDR2 YFSETQ, per germline. The J segment lost 5 bases and the V segment lost 1 base, leaving 6 bases of the junction unmatched.

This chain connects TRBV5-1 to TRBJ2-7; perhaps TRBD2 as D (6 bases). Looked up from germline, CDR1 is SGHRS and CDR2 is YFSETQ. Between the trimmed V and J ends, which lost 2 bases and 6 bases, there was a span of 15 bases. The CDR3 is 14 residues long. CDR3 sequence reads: CASSFQGGEGEQYF. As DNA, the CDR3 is TGCGCCAGCAGCTTCCAGGGAGGAGAGGGCGAGCAGTACTTC.

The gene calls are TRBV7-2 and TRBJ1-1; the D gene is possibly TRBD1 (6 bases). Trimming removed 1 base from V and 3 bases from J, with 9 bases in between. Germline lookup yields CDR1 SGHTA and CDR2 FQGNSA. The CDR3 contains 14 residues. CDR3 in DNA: TGTGCCAGCAGCTTAGACAGGGCGGACACTGAAGCTTTCTTT. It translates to CASSLDRADTEAFF.

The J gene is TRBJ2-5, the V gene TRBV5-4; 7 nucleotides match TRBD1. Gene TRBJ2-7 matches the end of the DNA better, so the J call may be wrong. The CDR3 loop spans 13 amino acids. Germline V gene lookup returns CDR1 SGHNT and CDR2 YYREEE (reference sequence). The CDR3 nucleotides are TGTGCCAGCAGCCCCGACAGGGTCTACGAGCAGTACTTC. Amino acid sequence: CASSPDRVYEQYF.

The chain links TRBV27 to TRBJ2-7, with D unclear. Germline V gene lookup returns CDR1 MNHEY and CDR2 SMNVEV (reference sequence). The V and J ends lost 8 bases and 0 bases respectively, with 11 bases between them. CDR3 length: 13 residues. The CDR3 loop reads CASRRRSSYEQYF. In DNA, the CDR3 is TGTGCCAGCCGGAGACGGAGCTCCTACGAGCAGTACTTC.

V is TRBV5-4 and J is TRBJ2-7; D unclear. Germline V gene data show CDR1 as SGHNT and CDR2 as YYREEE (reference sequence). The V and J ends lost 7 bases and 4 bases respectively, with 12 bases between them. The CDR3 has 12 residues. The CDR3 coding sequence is TGTGCCAGCGCCCTTGGGCAATACGAGCAGTACTTC. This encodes CASALGQYEQYF.

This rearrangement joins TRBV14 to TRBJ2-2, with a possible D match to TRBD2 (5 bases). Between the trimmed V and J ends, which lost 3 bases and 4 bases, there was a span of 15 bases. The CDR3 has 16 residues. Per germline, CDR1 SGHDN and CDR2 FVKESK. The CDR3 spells CASSQMGPRGTGELFF. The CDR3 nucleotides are TGTGCCAGCAGCCAGATGGGCCCCCGGGGCACCGGGGAGCTGTTTTTT.

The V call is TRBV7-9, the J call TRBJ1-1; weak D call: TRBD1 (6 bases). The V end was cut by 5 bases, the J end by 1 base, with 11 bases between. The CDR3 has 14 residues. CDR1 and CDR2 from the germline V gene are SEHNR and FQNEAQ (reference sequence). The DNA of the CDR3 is TGTGCCAGCAGCGGGAGACAGGCGAACACTGAAGCTTTCTTT. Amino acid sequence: CASSGRQANTEAFF.

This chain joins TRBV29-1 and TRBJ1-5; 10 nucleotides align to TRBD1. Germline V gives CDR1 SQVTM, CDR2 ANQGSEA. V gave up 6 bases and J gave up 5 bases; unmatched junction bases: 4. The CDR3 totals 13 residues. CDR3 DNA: TGCAGCGTCTGGGACAGGGGAGATCAGCCCCAGCATTTT. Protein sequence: CSVWDRGDQPQHF.

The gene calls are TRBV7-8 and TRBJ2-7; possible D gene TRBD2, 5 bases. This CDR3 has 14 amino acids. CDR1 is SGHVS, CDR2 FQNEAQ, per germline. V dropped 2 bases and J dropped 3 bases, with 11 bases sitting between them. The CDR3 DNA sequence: TGTGCCAGCAGCTTAAGGGAGACCCACTACGAGCAGTACTTC. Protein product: CASSLRETHYEQYF.

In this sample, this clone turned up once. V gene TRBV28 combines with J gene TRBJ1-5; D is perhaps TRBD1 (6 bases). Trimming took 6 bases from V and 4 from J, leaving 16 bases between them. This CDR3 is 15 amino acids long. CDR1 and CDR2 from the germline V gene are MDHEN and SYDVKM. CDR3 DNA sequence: TGTGCCAGCAGCCTACTACAGGGAGTAAATCAGCCCCAGCATTTT. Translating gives CASSLLQGVNQPQHF. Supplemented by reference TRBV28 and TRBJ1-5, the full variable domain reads DVKVTQSSRYLVKRTGEKVFLECVQDMDHENMFWYRQDPGLGLRLIYFSYDVKMKEKGDIPEGYSVSREKKERFSLILESASTNQTSMYLCASSLLQGVNQPQHFGDGTRLSIL.

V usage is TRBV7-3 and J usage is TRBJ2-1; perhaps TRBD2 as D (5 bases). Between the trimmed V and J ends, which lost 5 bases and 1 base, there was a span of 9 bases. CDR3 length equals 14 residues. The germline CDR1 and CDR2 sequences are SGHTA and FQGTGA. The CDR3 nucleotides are TGTGCCAGCAGCCGGGGTATATCCTACAATGAGCAGTTCTTC. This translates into CASSRGISYNEQFF.

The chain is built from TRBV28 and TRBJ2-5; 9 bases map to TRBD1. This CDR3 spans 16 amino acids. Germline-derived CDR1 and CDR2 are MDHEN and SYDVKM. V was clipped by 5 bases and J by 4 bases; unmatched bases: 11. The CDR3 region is CASSGETGTGIETQYF. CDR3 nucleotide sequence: TGTGCCAGCAGTGGCGAGACCGGGACAGGGATAGAGACCCAGTACTTC.

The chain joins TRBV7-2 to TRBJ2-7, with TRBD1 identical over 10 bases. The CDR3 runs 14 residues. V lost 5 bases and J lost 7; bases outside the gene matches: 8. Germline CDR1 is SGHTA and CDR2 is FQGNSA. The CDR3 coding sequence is TGTGCCAGCAGCCGGGACAGGGGAGTGGGTGAGCAGTACTTC. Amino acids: CASSRDRGVGEQYF.

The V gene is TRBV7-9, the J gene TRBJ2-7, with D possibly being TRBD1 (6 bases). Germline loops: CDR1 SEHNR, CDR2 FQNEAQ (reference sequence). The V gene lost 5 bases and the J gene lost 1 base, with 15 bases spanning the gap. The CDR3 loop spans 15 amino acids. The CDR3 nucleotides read TGTGCCAGCAGCCCACAGGGCCAAATTTCCTACGAGCAGTACTTC. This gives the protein CASSPQGQISYEQYF. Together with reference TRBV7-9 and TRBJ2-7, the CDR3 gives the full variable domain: DTGVSQNPRHKITKRGQNVTFRCDPISEHNRLYWYRQTLGQGPEFLTYFQNEAQLEKSRLLSDRFSAERPKGSFSTLEIQRTEQGDSAMYLCASSPQGQISYEQYFGPGTRLTVT.

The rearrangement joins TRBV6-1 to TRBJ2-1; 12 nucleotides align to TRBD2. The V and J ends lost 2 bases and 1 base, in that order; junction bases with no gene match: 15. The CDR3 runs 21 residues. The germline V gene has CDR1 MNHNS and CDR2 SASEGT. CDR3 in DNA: TGTGCCAGCAGTGAAAAAAATCTCCGGACTAGCGGGACTGGGTCCTACAATGAGCAGTTCTTC. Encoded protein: CASSEKNLRTSGTGSYNEQFF.

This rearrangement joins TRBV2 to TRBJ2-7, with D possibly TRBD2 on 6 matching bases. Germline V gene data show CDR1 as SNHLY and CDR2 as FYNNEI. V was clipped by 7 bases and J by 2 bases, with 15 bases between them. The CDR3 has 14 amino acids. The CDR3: CASKTGSGAYEQYF. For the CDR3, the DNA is TGTGCCAGCAAGACGGGTAGCGGAGCCTACGAGCAGTACTTC.

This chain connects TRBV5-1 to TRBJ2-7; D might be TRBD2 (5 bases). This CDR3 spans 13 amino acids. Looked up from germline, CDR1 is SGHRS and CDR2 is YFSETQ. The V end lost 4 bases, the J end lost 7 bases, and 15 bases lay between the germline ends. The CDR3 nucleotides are TGCGCCAGCAGCCCCGCTACTTGGAGGGAGCAGTACTTC. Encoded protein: CASSPATWREQYF.

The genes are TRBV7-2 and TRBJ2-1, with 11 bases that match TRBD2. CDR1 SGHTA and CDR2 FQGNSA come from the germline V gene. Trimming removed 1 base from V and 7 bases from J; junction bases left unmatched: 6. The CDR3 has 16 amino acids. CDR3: CASSLVTSGKWNEQFF. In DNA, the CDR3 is TGTGCCAGCAGCTTAGTGACTAGCGGGAAGTGGAATGAGCAGTTCTTC.

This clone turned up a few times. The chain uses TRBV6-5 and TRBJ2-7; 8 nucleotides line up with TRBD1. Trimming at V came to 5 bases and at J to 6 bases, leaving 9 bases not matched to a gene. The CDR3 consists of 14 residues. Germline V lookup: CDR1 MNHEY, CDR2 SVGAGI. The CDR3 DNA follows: TGTGCCAGCAGTCCCCGGACAGGGTCGCCCGAGCAGTACTTC. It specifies CASSPRTGSPEQYF.

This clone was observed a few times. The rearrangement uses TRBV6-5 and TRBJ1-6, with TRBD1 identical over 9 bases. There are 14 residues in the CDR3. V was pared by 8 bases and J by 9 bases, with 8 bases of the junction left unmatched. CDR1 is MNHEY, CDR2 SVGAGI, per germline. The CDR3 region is CASGTGSGSSPLHF. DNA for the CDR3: TGTGCCAGCGGGACAGGGTCTGGTAGTTCACCCCTCCACTTT.

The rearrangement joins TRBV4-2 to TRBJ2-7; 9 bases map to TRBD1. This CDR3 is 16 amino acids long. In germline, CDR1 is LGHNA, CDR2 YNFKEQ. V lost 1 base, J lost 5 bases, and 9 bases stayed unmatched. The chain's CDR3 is CASSQGLGQGPHEQYF. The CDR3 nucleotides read TGTGCCAGCAGCCAAGGGTTGGGACAGGGTCCCCACGAGCAGTACTTC.

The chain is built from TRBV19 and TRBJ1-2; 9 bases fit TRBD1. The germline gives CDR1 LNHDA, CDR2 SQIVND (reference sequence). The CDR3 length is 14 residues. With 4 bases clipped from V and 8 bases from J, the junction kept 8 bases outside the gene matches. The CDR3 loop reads CASSSPGTGTGYTF. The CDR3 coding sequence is TGTGCCAGTAGTAGCCCCGGGACAGGGACCGGCTACACCTTC.

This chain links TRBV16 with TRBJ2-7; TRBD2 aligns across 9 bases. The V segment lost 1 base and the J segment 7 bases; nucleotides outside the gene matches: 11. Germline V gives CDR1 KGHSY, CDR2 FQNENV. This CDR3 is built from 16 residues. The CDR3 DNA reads TGTGCCAGCAGCCAATGGGCGGGAGGGCTTGGAACGGAGCAGTACTTC. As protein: CASSQWAGGLGTEQYF.

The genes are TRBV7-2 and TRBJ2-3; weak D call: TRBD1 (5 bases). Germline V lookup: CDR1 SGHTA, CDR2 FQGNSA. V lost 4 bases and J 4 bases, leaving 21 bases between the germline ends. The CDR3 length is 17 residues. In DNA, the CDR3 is TGTGCCAGCAGCTCCGCACGGTCAACCACAGGTGCAGATACGCAGTATTTT. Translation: CASSSARSTTGADTQYF.